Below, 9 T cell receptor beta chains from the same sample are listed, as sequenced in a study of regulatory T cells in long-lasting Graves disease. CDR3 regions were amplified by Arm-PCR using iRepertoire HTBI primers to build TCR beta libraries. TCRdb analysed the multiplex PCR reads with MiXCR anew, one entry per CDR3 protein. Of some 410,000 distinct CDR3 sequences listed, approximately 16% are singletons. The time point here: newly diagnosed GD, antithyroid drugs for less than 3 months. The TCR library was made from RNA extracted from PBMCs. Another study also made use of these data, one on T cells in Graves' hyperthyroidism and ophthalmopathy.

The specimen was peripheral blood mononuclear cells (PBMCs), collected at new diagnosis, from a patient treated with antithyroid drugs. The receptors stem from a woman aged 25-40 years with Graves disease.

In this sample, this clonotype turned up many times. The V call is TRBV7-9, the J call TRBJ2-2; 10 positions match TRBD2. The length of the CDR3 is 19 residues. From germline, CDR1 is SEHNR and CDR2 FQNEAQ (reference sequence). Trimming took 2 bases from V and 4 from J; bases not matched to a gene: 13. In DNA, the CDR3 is TGTGCCAGCAGCTTACCCGCGGCTAGCGGGAGAGGCGGCACCGGGGAGCTGTTTTTT. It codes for CASSLPAASGRGGTGELFF.

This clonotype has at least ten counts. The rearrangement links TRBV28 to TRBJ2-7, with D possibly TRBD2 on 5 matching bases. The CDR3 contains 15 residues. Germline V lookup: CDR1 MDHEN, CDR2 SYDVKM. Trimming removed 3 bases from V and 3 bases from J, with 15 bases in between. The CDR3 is CASSFWASSHYEQYF. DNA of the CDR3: TGTGCCAGCAGTTTTTGGGCTAGCAGTCACTACGAGCAGTACTTC.

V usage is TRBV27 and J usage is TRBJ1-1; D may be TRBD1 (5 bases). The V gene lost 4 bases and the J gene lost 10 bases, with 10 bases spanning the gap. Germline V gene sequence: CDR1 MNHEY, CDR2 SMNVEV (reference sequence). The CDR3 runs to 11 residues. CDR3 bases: TGTGCCAGCAGTTATGGGGGTGTAGCTTTCTTT. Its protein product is CASSYGGVAFF.

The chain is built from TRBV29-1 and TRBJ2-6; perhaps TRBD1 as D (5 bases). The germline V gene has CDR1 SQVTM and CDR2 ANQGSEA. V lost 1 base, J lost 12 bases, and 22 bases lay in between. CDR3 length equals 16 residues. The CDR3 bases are TGCAGCGTTGAAGGTTCCACTTTCTGGGGCGGCACCGTCCTGACTTTC. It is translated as CSVEGSTFWGGTVLTF.

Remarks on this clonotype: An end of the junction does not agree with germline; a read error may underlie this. The DNA for the CDR3 is TGTGCCAGCAGCCTCCGTCAGCTTTACAATGAGCAGTTCTTC. Encoded protein: CASSLRQLYNEQFF. V and J are TRBV4-1 and TRBJ2-1; D is unclear. The germline V gene has CDR1 MGHRA and CDR2 YSYEKL. The CDR3 is 14 amino acids.

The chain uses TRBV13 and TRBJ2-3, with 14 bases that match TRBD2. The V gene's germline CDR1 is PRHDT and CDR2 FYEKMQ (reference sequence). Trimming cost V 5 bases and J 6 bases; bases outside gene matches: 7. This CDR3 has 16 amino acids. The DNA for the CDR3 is TGTGCCAGCAGCGCGTCGACTAGCGGGAGGGCGGATACGCAGTATTTT. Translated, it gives CASSASTSGRADTQYF.

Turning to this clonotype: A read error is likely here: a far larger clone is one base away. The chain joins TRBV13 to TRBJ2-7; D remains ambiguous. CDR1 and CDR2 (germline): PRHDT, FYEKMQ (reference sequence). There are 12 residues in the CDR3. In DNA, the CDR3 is TGTGCCAGCACCAGTGTCCCCTACGAGCGGTACTTC. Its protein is CASTSVPYERYF.

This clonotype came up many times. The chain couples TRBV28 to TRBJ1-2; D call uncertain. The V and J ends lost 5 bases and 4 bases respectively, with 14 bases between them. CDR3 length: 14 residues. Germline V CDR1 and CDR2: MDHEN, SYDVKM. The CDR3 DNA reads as TGTGCCAGCAGTACACACGGACGGGCCTATGGCTACACCTTC. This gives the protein CASSTHGRAYGYTF.

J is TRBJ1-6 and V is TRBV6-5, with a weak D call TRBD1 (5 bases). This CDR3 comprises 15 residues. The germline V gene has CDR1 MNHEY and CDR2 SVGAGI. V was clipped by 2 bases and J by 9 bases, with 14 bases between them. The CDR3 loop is CASSYAGSESSPLHF. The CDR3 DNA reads TGTGCCAGCAGTTACGCAGGGTCGGAAAGTTCACCCCTCCACTTT.